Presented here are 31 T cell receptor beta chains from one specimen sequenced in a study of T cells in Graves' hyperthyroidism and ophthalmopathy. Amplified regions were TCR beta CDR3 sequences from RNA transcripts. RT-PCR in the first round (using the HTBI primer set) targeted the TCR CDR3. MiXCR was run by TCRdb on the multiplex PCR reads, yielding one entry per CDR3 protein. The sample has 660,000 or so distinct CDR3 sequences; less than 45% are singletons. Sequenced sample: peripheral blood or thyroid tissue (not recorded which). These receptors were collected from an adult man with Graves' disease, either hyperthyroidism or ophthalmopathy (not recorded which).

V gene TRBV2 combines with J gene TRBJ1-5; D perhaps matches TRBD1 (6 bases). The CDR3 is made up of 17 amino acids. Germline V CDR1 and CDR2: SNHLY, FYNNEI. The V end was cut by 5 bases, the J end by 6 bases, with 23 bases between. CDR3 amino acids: CASSSSLAGGAGQPQHF. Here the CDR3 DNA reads TGTGCCAGCAGTTCCTCCCTCGCGGGGGGCGCGGGTCAGCCCCAGCATTTT.

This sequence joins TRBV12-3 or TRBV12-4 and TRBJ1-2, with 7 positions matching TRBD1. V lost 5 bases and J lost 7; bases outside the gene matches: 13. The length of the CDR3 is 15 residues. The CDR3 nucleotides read TGTGCCAGCAGTCTCAGACAGGGAGTGGCTCTTGGCTACACCTTC. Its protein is CASSLRQGVALGYTF.

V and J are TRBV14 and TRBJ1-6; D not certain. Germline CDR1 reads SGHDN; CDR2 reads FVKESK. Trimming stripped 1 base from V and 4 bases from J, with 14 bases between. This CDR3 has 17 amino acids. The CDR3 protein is CASSQGLHGRYNSPLHF. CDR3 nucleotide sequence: TGTGCCAGCAGCCAAGGACTTCATGGTCGGTATAATTCACCCCTCCACTTT.

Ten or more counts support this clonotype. The CDR3 sequence is CASSERRVQEKLFF. The CDR3 region has the DNA TGTGCCAGCAGTGAACGCCGGGTTCAAGAAAAACTGTTTTTT. The gene calls are TRBV2 and TRBJ1-4; unclear D gene. This CDR3 spans 14 amino acids. Germline-derived CDR1 and CDR2 are SNHLY and FYNNEI. V was clipped by 2 bases and J by 8 bases, with 12 bases between them.

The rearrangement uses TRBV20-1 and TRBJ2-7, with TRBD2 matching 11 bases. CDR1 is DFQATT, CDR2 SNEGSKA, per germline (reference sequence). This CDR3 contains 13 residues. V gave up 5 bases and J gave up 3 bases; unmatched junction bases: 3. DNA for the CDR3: TGCAGTGCTCCAGGGACTAGCGGCTACGAGCAGTACTTC. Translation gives CSAPGTSGYEQYF.

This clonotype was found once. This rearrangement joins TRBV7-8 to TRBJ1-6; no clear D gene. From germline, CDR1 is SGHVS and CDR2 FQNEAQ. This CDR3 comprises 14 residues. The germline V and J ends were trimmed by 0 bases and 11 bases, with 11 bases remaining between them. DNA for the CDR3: TGTGCCAGCAGCTTAGCGCAAATAGGAGCACCCCTCCACTTT. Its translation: CASSLAQIGAPLHF.

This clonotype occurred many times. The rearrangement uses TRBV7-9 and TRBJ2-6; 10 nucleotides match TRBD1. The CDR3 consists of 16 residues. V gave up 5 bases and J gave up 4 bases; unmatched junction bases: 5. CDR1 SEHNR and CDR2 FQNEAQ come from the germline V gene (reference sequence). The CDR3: CASSRGQGVGANVLTF. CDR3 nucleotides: TGTGCCAGCAGCCGAGGACAGGGGGTAGGGGCCAACGTCCTGACTTTC.

This chain's CDR3 is CASGQGNYYGYTF. The CDR3 nucleotides are TGTGCCAGCGGACAGGGGAACTACTATGGCTACACCTTC. The J gene is TRBJ1-2, the V gene TRBV6-1; 9 nucleotides line up with TRBD1. This CDR3 comprises 13 residues. In germline, CDR1 is MNHNS, CDR2 SASEGT. V was pared by 8 bases and J by 3 bases, with 4 bases of the junction left unmatched.

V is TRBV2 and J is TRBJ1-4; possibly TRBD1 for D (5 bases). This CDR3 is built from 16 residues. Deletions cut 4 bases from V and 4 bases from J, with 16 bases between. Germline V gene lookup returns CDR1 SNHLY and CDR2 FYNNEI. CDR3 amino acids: CASSARRGGVNEKLFF. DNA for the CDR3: TGTGCCAGCAGTGCCCGTCGGGGGGGAGTTAATGAAAAACTGTTTTTT.

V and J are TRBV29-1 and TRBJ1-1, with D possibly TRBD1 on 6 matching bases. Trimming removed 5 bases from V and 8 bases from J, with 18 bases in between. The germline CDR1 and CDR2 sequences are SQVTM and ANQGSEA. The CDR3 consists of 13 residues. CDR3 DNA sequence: TGCAGCGTTCGCGAGGGGGGGCATAAAGAAGCTTTCTTT. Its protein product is CSVREGGHKEAFF. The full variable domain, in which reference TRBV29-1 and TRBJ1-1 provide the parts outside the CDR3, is SAVISQKPSRDICQRGTSLTIQCQVDSQVTMMFWYRQQPGQSLTLIATANQGSEATYESGFVIDKFPISRPNLTFSTLTVSNMSPEDSSIYLCSVREGGHKEAFFGQGTRLTVV.

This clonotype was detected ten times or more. The CDR3, as DNA: TGTGCCAGCAGCTTAAGCGGGAGGCGGAACGAGCAGTACTTC. Protein product: CASSLSGRRNEQYF. This chain connects TRBV7-2 to TRBJ2-7; 9 bases map to TRBD2. This CDR3 is 14 amino acids long. The junction had 4 bases not matched to a gene; V was cut back by 2 bases and J by 5 bases. Germline assignment: CDR1 SGHTA and CDR2 FQGNSA.

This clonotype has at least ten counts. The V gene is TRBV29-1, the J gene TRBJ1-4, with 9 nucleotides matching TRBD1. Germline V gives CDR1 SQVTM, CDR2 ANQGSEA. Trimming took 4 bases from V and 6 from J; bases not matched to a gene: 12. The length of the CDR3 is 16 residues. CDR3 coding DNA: TGCAGCGTTGTGTGGGACAGGGAAAGTGTGGATGAAAAACTGTTTTTT. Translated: CSVVWDRESVDEKLFF.

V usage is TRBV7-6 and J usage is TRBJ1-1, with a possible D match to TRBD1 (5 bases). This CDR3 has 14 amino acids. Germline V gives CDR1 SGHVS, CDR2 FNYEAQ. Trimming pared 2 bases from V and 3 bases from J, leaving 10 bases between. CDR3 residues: CASSLRGGDTEAFF. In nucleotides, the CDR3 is TGTGCCAGCAGCTTACGGGGGGGGGACACTGAAGCTTTCTTT. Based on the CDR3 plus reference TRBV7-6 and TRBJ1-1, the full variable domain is GAGVSQSPRYKVTKRGQDVALRCDPISGHVSLYWYRQALGQGPEFLTYFNYEAQQDKSGLPNDRFSAERPEGSISTLTIQRTEQRDSAMYRCASSLRGGDTEAFFGQGTRLTVV.

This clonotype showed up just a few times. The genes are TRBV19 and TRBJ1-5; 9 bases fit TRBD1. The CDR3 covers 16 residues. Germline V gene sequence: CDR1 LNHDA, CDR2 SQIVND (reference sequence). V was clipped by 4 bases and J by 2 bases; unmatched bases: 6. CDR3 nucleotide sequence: TGTGCCAGTAGTACATTGCGGGACAGGGGCAATCAGCCCCAGCATTTT. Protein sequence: CASSTLRDRGNQPQHF. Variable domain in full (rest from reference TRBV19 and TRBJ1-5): DGGITQSPKYLFRKEGQNVTLSCEQNLNHDAMYWYRQDPGQGLRLIYYSQIVNDFQKGDIAEGYSVSREKKESFPLTVTSAQKNPTAFYLCASSTLRDRGNQPQHFGDGTRLSIL.

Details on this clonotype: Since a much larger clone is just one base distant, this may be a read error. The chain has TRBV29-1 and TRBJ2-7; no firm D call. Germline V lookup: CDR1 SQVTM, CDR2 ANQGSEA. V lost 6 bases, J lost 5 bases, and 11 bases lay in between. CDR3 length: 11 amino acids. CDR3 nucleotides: TGCAGCGTAGACGGATACGACGAGCAGTACTTC. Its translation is CSVDGYDEQYF.

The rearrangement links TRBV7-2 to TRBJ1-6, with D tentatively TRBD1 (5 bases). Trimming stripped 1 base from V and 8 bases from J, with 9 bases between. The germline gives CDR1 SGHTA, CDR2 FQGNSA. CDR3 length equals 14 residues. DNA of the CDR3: TGTGCCAGCAGCTTAGGGGGCTTGGATTCACCCCTCCACTTT. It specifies CASSLGGLDSPLHF.

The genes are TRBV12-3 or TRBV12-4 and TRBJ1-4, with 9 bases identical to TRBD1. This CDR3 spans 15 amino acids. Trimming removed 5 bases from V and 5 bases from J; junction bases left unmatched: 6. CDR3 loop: CASSPGQGRNEKLFF. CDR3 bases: TGTGCCAGCAGTCCAGGACAGGGGAGGAATGAAAAACTGTTTTTT.

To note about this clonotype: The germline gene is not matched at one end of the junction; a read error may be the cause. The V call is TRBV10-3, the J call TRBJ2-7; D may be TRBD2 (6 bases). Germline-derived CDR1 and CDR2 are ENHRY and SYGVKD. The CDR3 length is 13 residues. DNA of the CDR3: TGTGCCAGCAGTTCTGCAGGGCGGGGCGAGCAGTACTTC. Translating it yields CASSSAGRGEQYF.

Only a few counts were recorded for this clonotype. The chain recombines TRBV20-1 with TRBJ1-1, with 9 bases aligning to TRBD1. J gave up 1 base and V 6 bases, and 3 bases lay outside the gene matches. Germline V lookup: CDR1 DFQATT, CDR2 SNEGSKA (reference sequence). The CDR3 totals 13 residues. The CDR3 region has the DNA TGCAGTGCGACGGGACAGGGGAACACTGAAGCTTTCTTT. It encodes CSATGQGNTEAFF.

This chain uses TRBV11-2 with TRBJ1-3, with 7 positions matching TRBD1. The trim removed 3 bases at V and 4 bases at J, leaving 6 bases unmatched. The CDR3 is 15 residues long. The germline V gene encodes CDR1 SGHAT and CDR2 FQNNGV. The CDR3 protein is CASSFGWTGGNTIYF. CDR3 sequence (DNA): TGTGCCAGCAGCTTCGGGTGGACAGGAGGAAACACCATATATTTT. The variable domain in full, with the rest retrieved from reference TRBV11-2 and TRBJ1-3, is EAGVAQSPRYKIIEKRQSVAFWCNPISGHATLYWYQQILGQGPKLLIQFQNNGVVDDSQLPKDRFSAERLKGVDSTLKIQPAKLEDSAVYLCASSFGWTGGNTIYFGEGSWLTVV.

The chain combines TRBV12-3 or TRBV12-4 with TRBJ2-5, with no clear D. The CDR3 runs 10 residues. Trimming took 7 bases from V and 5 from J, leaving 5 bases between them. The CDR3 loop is CASKAETQYF. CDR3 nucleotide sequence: TGTGCCAGCAAGGCGGAGACCCAGTACTTC.

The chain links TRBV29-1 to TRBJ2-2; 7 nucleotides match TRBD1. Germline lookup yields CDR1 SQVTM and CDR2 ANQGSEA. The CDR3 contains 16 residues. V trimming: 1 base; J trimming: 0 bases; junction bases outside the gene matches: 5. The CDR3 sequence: CSVEAWTGPNTGELFF. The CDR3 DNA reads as TGCAGCGTTGAAGCTTGGACAGGTCCGAACACCGGGGAGCTGTTTTTT.

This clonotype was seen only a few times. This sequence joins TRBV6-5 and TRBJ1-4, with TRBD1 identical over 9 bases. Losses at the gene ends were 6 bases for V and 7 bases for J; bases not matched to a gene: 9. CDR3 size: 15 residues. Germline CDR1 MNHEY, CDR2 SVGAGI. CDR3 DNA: TGTGCCAGCAGCCGGACAGGGGTTGGAGGTGAAAAACTGTTTTTT. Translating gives CASSRTGVGGEKLFF.

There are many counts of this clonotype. CDR3 bases: TGCAGCGATCTCCGGGACAGGGAAGGCTACGAGCAGTACTTC. It encodes CSDLRDREGYEQYF. The chain links TRBV29-1 to TRBJ2-7; 9 nucleotides line up with TRBD1. The ends lost 7 bases at V and 3 bases at J; junction bases unmatched: 10. The germline CDR1 and CDR2 sequences are SQVTM and ANQGSEA. This CDR3 has 14 amino acids.

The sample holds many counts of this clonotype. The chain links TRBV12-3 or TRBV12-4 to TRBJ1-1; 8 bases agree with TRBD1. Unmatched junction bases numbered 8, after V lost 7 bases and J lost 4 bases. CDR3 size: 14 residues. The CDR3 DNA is TGTGCCAGCAAAATGACAGGGGTAGGCACTGAAGCTTTCTTT. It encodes CASKMTGVGTEAFF.

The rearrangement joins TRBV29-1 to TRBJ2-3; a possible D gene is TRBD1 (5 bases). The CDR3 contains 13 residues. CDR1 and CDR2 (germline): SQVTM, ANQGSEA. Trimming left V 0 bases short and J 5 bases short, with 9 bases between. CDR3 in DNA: TGCAGCGTTGAAGAGGGTAGGGGAGATACGCAGTATTTT. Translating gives CSVEEGRGDTQYF.

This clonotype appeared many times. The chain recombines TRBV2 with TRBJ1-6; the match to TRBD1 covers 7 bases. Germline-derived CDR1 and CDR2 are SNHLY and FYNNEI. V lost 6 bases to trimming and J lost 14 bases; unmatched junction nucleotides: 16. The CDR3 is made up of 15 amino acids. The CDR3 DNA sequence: TGTGCCAGCAGAGCTCAGGGGGTTCGGCTCGGGGCCCTCCACTTT. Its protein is CASRAQGVRLGALHF.

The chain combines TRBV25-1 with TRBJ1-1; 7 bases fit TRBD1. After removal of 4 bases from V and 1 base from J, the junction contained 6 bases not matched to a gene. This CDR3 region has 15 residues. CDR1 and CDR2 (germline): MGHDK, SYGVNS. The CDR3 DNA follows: TGTGCCAGCAGTGTCAGGACAGGATCGAACACTGAAGCTTTCTTT. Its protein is CASSVRTGSNTEAFF.

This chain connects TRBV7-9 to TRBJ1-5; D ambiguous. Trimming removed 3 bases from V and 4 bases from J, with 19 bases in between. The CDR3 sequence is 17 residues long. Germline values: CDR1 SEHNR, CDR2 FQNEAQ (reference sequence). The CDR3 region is CASSFEHPGDLNQPQHF. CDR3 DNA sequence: TGTGCCAGCAGCTTTGAACATCCCGGGGATCTAAATCAGCCCCAGCATTTT.

The CDR3 reads CASRRTYNSPLHF. Here the CDR3 DNA reads TGTGCCAGCAGGAGGACTTATAATTCACCCCTCCACTTT. V usage is TRBV25-1 and J usage is TRBJ1-6; D is undetermined. Germline CDR1 reads MGHDK; CDR2 reads SYGVNS. The CDR3 is made up of 13 amino acids. V shed 6 bases and J shed 4 bases, with 7 bases lying between them.

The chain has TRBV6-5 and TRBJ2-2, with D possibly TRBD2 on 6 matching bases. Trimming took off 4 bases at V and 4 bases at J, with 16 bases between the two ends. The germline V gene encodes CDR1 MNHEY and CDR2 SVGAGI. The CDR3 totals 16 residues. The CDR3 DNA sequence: TGTGCCAGCAGTTCCCCCCGCGGGGCAGGCACCGGGGAGCTGTTTTTT. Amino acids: CASSSPRGAGTGELFF.